The TCR beta chain described here comes from a study of blood T cell repertoires in COVID-19. As for the study in general: Samples came from the United States, Italy and Spain, spanning acute and convalescent COVID-19. The cDNA or gDNA used as material had been derived from T cells, B-cell-depleted T cells, or PBMCs.

In the authors' methods: Amplifying reference gene primers gave estimates of nucleated cell counts. Profiled with immunoSEQ multiplex PCR; TCRdb holds only in-frame clones, not every one. V and J calls and clone size are as listed in that table; D and trimming were resolved from the DNA. The top ten clones hold 0.6% to 0.8% of a sample with roughly 200,000 clones, less than 95% of them seen once. Seattle cases were enrolled at active infection and followed longitudinally. The specimen was peripheral blood. This sequence was found in a man younger than 40 with COVID-19, enrolled during active disease.

The CDR3 is CASSPHPDSSYNSPLHF. The CDR3 DNA is TGTGCCAGCAGCCCCCACCCTGACAGCTCCTATAATTCACCCCTCCACTTT. V gene TRBV5-4 combines with J gene TRBJ1-6, with a possible D match to TRBD1 (5 bases). The CDR3 is 17 residues long. Germline CDR1 reads SGHNT; CDR2 reads YYREEE (reference sequence). The germline V and J ends were trimmed by 4 bases and 0 bases, with 14 bases remaining between them.